This TCR beta chain was obtained from a study of human T cells and chemical hapten exposure. Study overall: Sensitization was performed using 2% DPC on a roughly 2 cm by roughly 2 cm upper inner arm skin site.

Time point specified: pre-sensitization, week 0. The treatment was: therapeutic diphenylcyclopropenone sensitization with weekly scalp DPC. MiXCR, run by TCRdb on the RACE reads, gives a single entry per CDR3 protein. The top ten hold around 8.6% of the sample, which has approximately 320,000 distinct CDR3 sequences, 5% to 6.5% seen once. Trimming stripped 4 bases from V and 3 bases from J, with 13 bases between. The germline V gene encodes CDR1 LNHDA and CDR2 SQIVND (reference sequence). There are 15 residues in the CDR3. The chain has TRBV19 and TRBJ1-5, with D perhaps matching TRBD1 (6 bases). This receptor was obtained from a young woman with alopecia areata. Some clones in this sample may be carry-over from other donors' samples. The material was whole blood, obtained in connection with sensitization to the hapten diphenylcyclopropenone (DPC). This CDR3 is CASSKRTELNQPQHF. The CDR3 bases are TGTGCCAGTAGTAAGCGGACAGAACTCAATCAGCCCCAGCATTTT.